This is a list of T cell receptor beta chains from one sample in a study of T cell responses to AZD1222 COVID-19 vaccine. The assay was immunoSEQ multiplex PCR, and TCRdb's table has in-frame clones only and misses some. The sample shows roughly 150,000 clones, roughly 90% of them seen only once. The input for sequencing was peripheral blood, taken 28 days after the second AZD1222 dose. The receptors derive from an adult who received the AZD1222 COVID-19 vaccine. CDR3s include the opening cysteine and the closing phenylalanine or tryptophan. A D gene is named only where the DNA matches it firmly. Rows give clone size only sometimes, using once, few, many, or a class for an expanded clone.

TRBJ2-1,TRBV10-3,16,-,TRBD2,TGTGCCATCAGTGAAACCGTGGGAGGGGCGACGGGGGAGCAGTTCTTC,CAISETVGGATGEQFF
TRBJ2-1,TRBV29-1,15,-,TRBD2,TGCAGCGTTGAAGATCAGGCGCTAGCGGGAGGAATACAGTTCTTC,CSVEDQALAGGIQFF
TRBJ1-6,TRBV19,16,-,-,TGTGCCAGTAGTACGCTCCGGACAGAAAATAATTCACCCCTCCACTTT,CASSTLRTENNSPLHF
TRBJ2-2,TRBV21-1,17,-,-,TGTGCCAGCAGCGGGCGCGGGCCTGGCTATAGCGCCGGGGAGCTGTTTTTT,CASSGRGPGYSAGELFF
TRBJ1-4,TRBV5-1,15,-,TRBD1,TGCGCCAGCAGCGCCAGGACAGGGGAGTCCGAAAAACTGTTTTTT,CASSARTGESEKLFF
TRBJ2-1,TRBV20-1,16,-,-,TGCAGTGCTAGTCTTACCGGGACATCGAAGGGGAATGAGCAGTTCTTC,CSASLTGTSKGNEQFF
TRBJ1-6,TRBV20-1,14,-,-,TGCAGTGCTAGTCAGGGGTGGCAAGATTCACCCCTCCACTTT,CSASQGWQDSPLHF
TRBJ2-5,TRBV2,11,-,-,TGTGCCAGCGGGTTGGAGGAGACCCAGTACTTC,CASGLEETQYF
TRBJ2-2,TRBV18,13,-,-,TGTGCCAGCTCACCCGCATACACCGGGGAGCTGTTTTTT,CASSPAYTGELFF
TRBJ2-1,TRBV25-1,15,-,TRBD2,TGTGCCAGCAGGTATAGCGGGATGGAGCACAATGAGCAGTTCTTC,CASRYSGMEHNEQFF
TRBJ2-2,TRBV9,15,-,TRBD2,TGTGCCAGCAGCGTAACTAGCGGGCGAACCGGGGAGCTGTTTTTT,CASSVTSGRTGELFF
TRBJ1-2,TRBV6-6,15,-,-,TGTGCCAGCAGTTACTTGCGAACAGGTATCAATGGCTACACCTTC,CASSYLRTGINGYTF
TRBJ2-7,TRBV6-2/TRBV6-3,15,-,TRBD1,TGTGCCAGCAGCCAGTTACAAACACAGGGGGCGACATCGTACTTC,CASSQLQTQGATSYF
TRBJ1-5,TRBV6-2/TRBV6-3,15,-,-,TGTGCCAGCAGTCGCTGGAGGGGGGCTGGACAGCCCCAGCATTTT,CASSRWRGAGQPQHF
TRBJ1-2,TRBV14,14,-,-,TGTGCCAGCAGTAGGGCAAGAACAGGCTATGGCTACACCTTC,CASSRARTGYGYTF
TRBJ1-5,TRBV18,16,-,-,TGTGCCAGCTCACCTGCGGCGGGAGGGAGCAATCAGCCCCAGCATTTT,CASSPAAGGSNQPQHF
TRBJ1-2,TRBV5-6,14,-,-,TGTGCCAGCAGCGGGACGCCAGCTAACTATGGCTACACCTTC,CASSGTPANYGYTF
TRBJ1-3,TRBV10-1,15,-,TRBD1,TGCGCCAGCAGCGCCGGACAGGCGGGGGGAAACACCATATATTTT,CASSAGQAGGNTIYF
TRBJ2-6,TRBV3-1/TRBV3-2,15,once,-,TGTGCCAGCAGCCAAGGGGGTGCCGGGGCCAACGTCCTGACTTTC,CASSQGGAGANVLTF
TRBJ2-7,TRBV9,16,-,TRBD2,TGTGCCAGCAGCCCCCGCGGGACTAGCGCACCCTACGAGCAGTACTTC,CASSPRGTSAPYEQYF
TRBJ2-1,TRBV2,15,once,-,TGTGCCAGCAAAGGGTTAGGACAGCCTTACAATGAGCAGTTCTTC,CASKGLGQPYNEQFF
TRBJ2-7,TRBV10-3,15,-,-,TGTGCCATCAGTGGGACAGTGGGGGGAAGCTACGAGCAGTACTTC,CAISGTVGGSYEQYF
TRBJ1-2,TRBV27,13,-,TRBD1,TGTGCCAGCAGTAGGGACAGCGTCTATGGCTACACCTTC,CASSRDSVYGYTF
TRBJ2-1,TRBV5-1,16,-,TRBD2,TGCGCCAGCAGCGCCTCAGGAGGCGGGGGGCACAATGAGCAGTTCTTC,CASSASGGGGHNEQFF
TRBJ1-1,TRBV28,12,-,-,TGTGCCAGCATTAGGTTTTCAACTGAAGCTTTCTTT,CASIRFSTEAFF
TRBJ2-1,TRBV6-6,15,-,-,TGTGCCAGCAGTTACTCGGGACCAGCCGACAATGAGCAGTTCTTC,CASSYSGPADNEQFF
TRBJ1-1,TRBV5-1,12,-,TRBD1,TGCGCCAGTTCGACAGGGGAAACTGAAGCTTTCTTT,CASSTGETEAFF
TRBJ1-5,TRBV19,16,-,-,TGTGCCAGTAGTATTTTCGGGACTTTTAGCAATCAGCCCCAGCATTTT,CASSIFGTFSNQPQHF
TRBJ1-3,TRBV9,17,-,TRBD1,TGTGCCAGCAGCGCCATGGGACAGGCCCGCTCTGGAAACACCATATATTTT,CASSAMGQARSGNTIYF
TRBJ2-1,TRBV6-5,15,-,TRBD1,TGTGCCAGCAGGGGGACAGGGCAACTTTACAATGAGCAGTTCTTC,CASRGTGQLYNEQFF
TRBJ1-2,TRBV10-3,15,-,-,TGTGCCATCAGAGAGGACAGCGGTGCTAACTATGGCTACACCTTC,CAIREDSGANYGYTF
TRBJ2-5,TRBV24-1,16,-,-,TGTGCCACCAGTGTCCCTGATGCTAGTAACCAAGAGACCCAGTACTTC,CATSVPDASNQETQYF
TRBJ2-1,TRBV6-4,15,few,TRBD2,TGTGCCAGCAGTGACTCGCGGGGGGGCTACAATGAGCAGTTCTTC,CASSDSRGGYNEQFF
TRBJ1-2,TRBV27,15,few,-,TGTGCCAGCAGTTCAGGAGCGGGGGGTGCCTATGGCTACACCTTC,CASSSGAGGAYGYTF
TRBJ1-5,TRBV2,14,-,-,TGTGCCAGCAGTGAAGGTCGGCCCTATCAGCCCCAGCATTTT,CASSEGRPYQPQHF
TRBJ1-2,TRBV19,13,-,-,TGTGCCAGTAGGTTACAGATCTCGGATGGCTACACCTTC,CASRLQISDGYTF
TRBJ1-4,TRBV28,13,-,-,TGTGCCAGCAGGGGAGGGGGACGCGAAAAACTGTTTTTT,CASRGGGREKLFF
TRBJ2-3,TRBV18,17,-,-,TGTGCCAGCTCACCAATTGAAGAATCTGGGGGGACAGATACGCAGTATTTT,CASSPIEESGGTDTQYF
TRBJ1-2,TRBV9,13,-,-,TGTGCCAGCAGCGGCACGGGGGCCTATGGCTACACCTTC,CASSGTGAYGYTF
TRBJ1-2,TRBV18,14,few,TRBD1,TGTGCCAGCTCACCACGCAGGGGGGACTATGGCTACACCTTC,CASSPRRGDYGYTF
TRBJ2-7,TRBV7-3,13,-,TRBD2,TGTGCCAGCAGCTTAGGGGCGGGGGACGAGCAGTACTTC,CASSLGAGDEQYF
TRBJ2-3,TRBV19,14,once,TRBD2,TGTGCCAGTAGCCCGGTTGGCGGGGGGAGTACGCAGTATTTT,CASSPVGGGSTQYF
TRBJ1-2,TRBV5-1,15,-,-,TGCGCCAGCAGCTTGGGTGGAGAGGTACTCTATGGCTACACCTTC,CASSLGGEVLYGYTF
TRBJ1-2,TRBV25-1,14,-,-,TGTGCCAGCAGTGAAACAGTTGGAACCTATGGCTACACCTTC,CASSETVGTYGYTF
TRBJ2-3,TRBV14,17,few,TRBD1,TGTGCCAGCAGCCCTCGGACAGGGAGCCTCAGGACAGATACGCAGTATTTT,CASSPRTGSLRTDTQYF
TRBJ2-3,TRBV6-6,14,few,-,TGTGCCAGCAGGCAAAGGGACTTTCCAGATACGCAGTATTTT,CASRQRDFPDTQYF
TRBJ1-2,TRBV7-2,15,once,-,TGTGCCAGCAGCTTAGCCCTTAACAGCCCGGATGGCTACACCTTC,CASSLALNSPDGYTF
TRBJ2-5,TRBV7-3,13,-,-,TGTGCCAGCAGCTTACGTGGGCTAGAGACCCAGTACTTC,CASSLRGLETQYF
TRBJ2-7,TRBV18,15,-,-,TGTGCCAGCTCGCGAGAACCGGGACAAACCTACGAGCAGTACTTC,CASSREPGQTYEQYF